These T cell receptor beta chains were read from a single sample in a study of post-analysis software for immune sequencing data. TCRdb fed the PCR reads into MiXCR, producing one record per CDR3 protein. The sample carries roughly 580,000 distinct CDR3 sequences, roughly 47% recorded once. The specimen was blood. These receptors originate from a girl between 10 and 17 years old with multiple sclerosis. The CDR3 runs from the conserved cysteine through the conserved F or W.

v_gene	j_gene	CDR3aa
TRBV7-2	TRBJ2-1	CASSLRLALSYNEQFF
TRBV20-1	TRBJ1-2	CSADPGAQAGYGYTF
TRBV9	TRBJ1-4	CASSADGQGVNEELFF
TRBV12-3/TRBV12-4	TRBJ2-1	CASSIRSSYNEQFF
TRBV12-3/TRBV12-4	TRBJ2-5	CASARAGGGETQYF
TRBV7-8	TRBJ2-7	CASRTEGGASYEQYF
TRBV7-9	NA	CASSLGTVETQYF
TRBV7-2	TRBJ2-5	CASSLKDAGEETQYF
TRBV5-1	TRBJ2-7	CASSSVSRGAMNEQYF
TRBV7-8	TRBJ1-2	CASSSLGAGTSYTF
TRBV24-1	TRBJ2-1	CATTGGTGTNREQFF
TRBV20-1	TRBJ2-3	CSAPGTTTDTQYF
TRBV10-3	TRBJ2-1	CAISGDSDYNEQFF
TRBV7-2	TRBJ2-1	CASSFTGTSSEQFF
TRBV6-1	TRBJ2-1	CASSERPKGYNEQFF
TRBV4-1	TRBJ1-1	CASSQKGTEAFF
TRBV9	TRBJ1-5	CASSVRDQPQHF